The clone carrying this T cell receptor (beta chain) was seen repeatedly, ten times or more. As yet, its antigen is unknown. These data come from a study of Graves' ophthalmopathy and Graves' hyperthyroidism. Study-wide points: Forecasting of ophthalmopathy progression by the model achieved 60% to 71% sensitivity and around 77% specificity.

The CDR3 runs 15 residues. Trimming shortened V by 5 bases and J by 0 bases, and 13 bases separated the two germline ends. Germline CDR1 reads SGHAT; CDR2 reads FQNNGV. Patients were left out if they had other autoimmune diseases, uncontrolled infections, pregnancy or lactation. Beta-chain TCR CDR3 regions were amplified from RNA transcripts. An opening RT-PCR round employed HTBI primers and preceded a second-round multiplex PCR. TCRdb itself ran the multiplex PCR reads through MiXCR, one entry per CDR3 protein. Altogether around 400,000 distinct CDR3 sequences are present, 15% to 20% being singletons, with the ten largest covering approximately 1.4%.

The sample consisted of peripheral blood. The source of this sequence is a woman between 18 and 29 years old with Graves' ophthalmopathy. The chain couples TRBV11-2 to TRBJ1-2; D call uncertain. The CDR3: CASSPRTVANYGYTF. The DNA of the CDR3 is TGTGCCAGCAGCCCGAGGACGGTAGCTAACTATGGCTACACCTTC.